What follows are 14 T cell receptor beta chains derived from one specimen sequenced in a study of blood T cells in healthy people across ages. The use of a sample-barcoded 5' primer and a J-beta primer mix characterized a second PCR of roughly 6 to 11 cycles. TCRdb used MiXCR to reprocess the 5' RACE reads, holding one entry per CDR3 protein. The sample holds about 930,000 distinct CDR3 sequences; about 29% are singletons and the top ten take roughly 10%. These data are also associated with another study on T cells of mothers and their children.

What was sequenced was blood. These receptor sequences come from a woman aged 40-49 years in good health.

This chain connects TRBV12-3 or TRBV12-4 to TRBJ1-1; D remains unclear. V lost 9 bases and J 1 base, leaving 3 bases between the germline ends. The CDR3 contains 10 residues. The CDR3 region has the DNA TGTGCCAGTTCGAACACTGAAGCTTTCTTT. This encodes CASSNTEAFF.

The rearrangement uses TRBV7-3 and TRBJ1-1; D perhaps matches TRBD1 (6 bases). Germline V lookup: CDR1 SGHTA, CDR2 FQGTGA. CDR3 length equals 13 residues. V gave up 5 bases and J gave up 6 bases, with 13 bases separating them. CDR3 residues: CASSPNRDAEAFF. Here the CDR3 DNA reads TGTGCCAGCAGCCCCAACAGGGACGCTGAAGCTTTCTTT.

The chain couples TRBV7-2 to TRBJ2-3; 7 bases align to TRBD1. Germline V CDR1 and CDR2: SGHTA, FQGNSA. The CDR3 is 16 residues long. The ends lost 1 base at V and 4 bases at J; junction bases unmatched: 8. CDR3 sequence reads: CASSLGTGLVADTQYF. The DNA of the CDR3 is TGTGCCAGCAGCTTAGGGACAGGACTGGTAGCAGATACGCAGTATTTT. Supplemented by reference TRBV7-2 and TRBJ2-3, the full variable domain reads GAGVSQSPSNKVTEKGKDVELRCDPISGHTALYWYRQSLGQGLEFLIYFQGNSAPDKSGLPSDRFSAERTGGSVSTLTIQRTQQEDSAVYLCASSLGTGLVADTQYFGPGTRLTVL.

The J gene is TRBJ1-1, the V gene TRBV12-3 or TRBV12-4; D is unclear. The CDR3 covers 15 residues. The V and J ends lost 5 bases and 4 bases respectively, with 17 bases between them. The DNA for the CDR3 is TGTGCCAGCAGTCCTTCGACCCTTCTAGGCACTGAAGCTTTCTTT. Its translation: CASSPSTLLGTEAFF.

The chain carries TRBV2 and TRBJ2-7; no clear D gene. V lost 8 bases, J lost 2 bases, and 13 bases lay in between. This CDR3 region has 13 residues. Germline V gives CDR1 SNHLY, CDR2 FYNNEI. CDR3 residues: CASAAGRAYEQYF. The CDR3 region has the DNA TGTGCCAGCGCTGCAGGCCGTGCCTACGAGCAGTACTTC.

The V call is TRBV29-1, the J call TRBJ2-1; possibly TRBD1 for D (5 bases). V was trimmed by 5 bases and J by 4 bases, leaving 15 bases between them. Germline assignment: CDR1 SQVTM and CDR2 ANQGSEA. The CDR3 spans 14 residues. In nucleotides, the CDR3 is TGCAGCGTTCCCCCCCCTGACAGATACAATGAGCAGTTCTTC. Translated: CSVPPPDRYNEQFF.

Ten or more counts support this clonotype. The chain is built from TRBV15 and TRBJ2-7; 7 nucleotides line up with TRBD2. Germline CDR1 and CDR2: LNHNV and YYDKDF (reference sequence). The CDR3 spans 15 residues. V shed 1 base and J 3 bases; nucleotides not matched to a gene: 6. The CDR3 region is CATSRAGGPNYEQYF. CDR3 DNA: TGTGCCACCAGCAGAGCGGGGGGACCGAACTACGAGCAGTACTTC.

This clonotype was found many times. This sequence joins TRBV20-1 and TRBJ2-6; D uncertain. V was shortened by 8 bases and J by 4 bases, with 12 bases between the two germline ends. The germline gives CDR1 DFQATT, CDR2 SNEGSKA (reference sequence). The length of the CDR3 is 13 residues. CDR3 bases: TGCAGTCAGAACAGATCCGGGGCCAACGTCCTGACTTTC. It yields the protein CSQNRSGANVLTF.

In this sample, this clonotype turned up a few times. This sequence joins TRBV15 and TRBJ2-5; TRBD1 agrees at 10 bases. Per the germline V gene, CDR1 is LNHNV and CDR2 is YYDKDF (reference sequence). The CDR3 runs 16 residues. The V segment lost 8 bases and the J segment 0 bases; nucleotides outside the gene matches: 9. CDR3: CATLKDRGSDQETQYF. CDR3 bases: TGTGCCACCTTAAAGGACAGGGGGTCGGACCAAGAGACCCAGTACTTC.

A word on this clonotype: A read error may be the cause here, since a much bigger clone is one base away. The genes are TRBV2 and TRBJ2-1, with 7 positions matching TRBD1. V lost 6 bases, J lost 12 bases, and 11 bases stayed unmatched. Looked up from germline, CDR1 is SNHLY and CDR2 is FYNNEI. The CDR3 length is 13 residues. The CDR3 loop is CASSLDRVSGQFF. DNA for the CDR3: TGTGCCAGCAGCCTAGACAGGGTCTCTGGGCAGTTCTTC. The full variable domain, its missing parts supplied by reference TRBV2 and TRBJ2-1, is EPEVTQTPSHQVTQMGQEVILRCVPISNHLYFYWYRQILGQKVEFLVSFYNNEISEKSEIFDDQFSVERPDGSNFTLKIRSTKLEDSAMYFCASSLDRVSGQFFGPGTRLTVL.

As regards this clonotype: At one end the junction does not follow the germline gene, possibly because of a read error. The chain combines TRBV24-1 with TRBJ2-4; D possibly corresponds to TRBD2 (5 bases). CDR3 size: 11 residues. Per germline, CDR1 KGHDR and CDR2 SFDVKD. In DNA, the CDR3 is TGTGCCGCCAGTGATTGGTGGGAGCAGTACTTC. Residues: CAASDWWEQYF.

This clonotype was detected only a few times. This chain uses TRBV28 with TRBJ2-3; D is ambiguous. The CDR3 sequence is 13 residues long. Germline assignment: CDR1 MDHEN and CDR2 SYDVKM. Trimming pared 0 bases from V and 4 bases from J, leaving 5 bases between. The CDR3 coding sequence is TGTGCCAGCAGTTTATGGGCCTCAGATACGCAGTATTTT. This encodes CASSLWASDTQYF.

Note on this clonotype: At one end, the junction sequence differs from germline, possibly due to a read error. This CDR3 is CSARSSGGATGELCF. CDR3 DNA sequence: TGCAGTGCTAGATCTAGCGGGGGGGCAACCGGGGAGCTGTGCTTC. V is TRBV20-1 and J is TRBJ2-1; 12 nucleotides line up with TRBD2. The germline CDR1 and CDR2 sequences are DFQATT and SNEGSKA (reference sequence). This CDR3 contains 15 residues.

The chain uses TRBV5-1 and TRBJ2-4; D not resolved. Germline lookup yields CDR1 SGHRS and CDR2 YFSETQ. The CDR3 totals 14 residues. With 0 bases removed from V and 4 bases from J, the gap between germline ends came to 8 bases. The CDR3 region has the DNA TGCGCCAGCAGCTTGGAAACCGCTAAAAACATTCAGTACTTC. Protein product: CASSLETAKNIQYF.